A single sample is the source of the 3 T cell receptor beta chains below, sequenced in a study of cytomegalovirus exposure and HLA in healthy donors. PCR amplification relied on 60 Vbeta primers (plus 13 Jbeta primers). The repertoire was sequenced with immunoSEQ multiplex PCR; TCRdb's copy has only in-frame clones and lacks some. The profile shows some 100,000 clones, around 76% of them singletons. Input material: PBMCs. The receptor set was obtained from a woman aged 45-65 years in good health and CMV-seropositive.

The chain uses TRBV9 and TRBJ1-1; 11 bases are a match to TRBD1. Germline lookup yields CDR1 SGDLS and CDR2 YYNGEE. CDR3 length: 15 amino acids. The trim removed 3 bases at V and 5 bases at J, leaving 6 bases unmatched. The CDR3 DNA reads TGTGCCAGCAGCGCTTCCGGGACAGGGGGGACTGAAGCTTTCTTT. Its protein is CASSASGTGGTEAFF.

This chain links TRBV30 with TRBJ2-5; D unresolved. V lost 0 bases to trimming and J lost 3 bases, with 8 bases between them. Germline loops: CDR1 GTSNPN, CDR2 SVGIG (reference sequence). This CDR3 spans 13 amino acids. CDR3 residues: CAWSVLSEETQYF. The CDR3 nucleotides read TGTGCCTGGAGTGTATTGTCAGAAGAGACCCAGTACTTC.

The table lists this clone with a few counts. The chain carries TRBV5-5 and TRBJ1-2; 7 bases are shared with TRBD1. V dropped 6 bases and J dropped 2; count of bases not matched to a gene: 10. The CDR3 totals 15 residues. CDR1 and CDR2 (germline): SGHKS, YYEKEE (reference sequence). CDR3: CASTEQGRRNYGYTF. CDR3 nucleotide sequence: TGTGCCAGCACCGAACAGGGGAGGCGGAACTATGGCTACACCTTC.